These 32 T cell receptor beta chains were all obtained from the same sample, sequenced in a study of cytomegalovirus exposure and HLA in healthy donors. With 60 Vbeta and 13 Jbeta primers, the PCR was carried out. Some clones are missing from TCRdb's copy, which holds only in-frame ones; the method was immunoSEQ multiplex PCR. The sample has roughly 190,000 clones; 75% to 80% are singletons. Sequences were obtained from PBMCs. The receptors were sampled from a female donor in good health and CMV-seronegative.

The rearrangement links TRBV5-1 to TRBJ2-3; possibly TRBD2 for D (6 bases). This CDR3 is 15 amino acids long. CDR1 is SGHRS and CDR2 is YFSETQ in the germline V gene. V lost 4 bases and J lost 3, with 15 bases in between. The CDR3 protein is CASSRGVGGTDTQYF. The CDR3 nucleotides read TGCGCCAGCAGCCGCGGGGTGGGTGGGACAGATACGCAGTATTTT.

For the CDR3, the DNA is TGTGCCAGCAGTTACCCAGGGGCGCTGTACAATGAGCAGTTCTTC. It is translated as CASSYPGALYNEQFF. The chain joins TRBV6-5 to TRBJ2-1; the D gene is possibly TRBD1 (6 bases). Germline CDR1 MNHEY, CDR2 SVGAGI. This CDR3 spans 15 amino acids. V was clipped by 2 bases and J by 4 bases, with 12 bases between them.

Comment on this clone: Germline is not matched at one junction end, which may reflect a read error. The chain employs TRBV5-6 and TRBJ1-4; D unresolved. The length of the CDR3 is 15 residues. Germline lookup yields CDR1 SGHDT and CDR2 YYEEEE. The DNA of the CDR3 is TGTGCTAGCAGCTTCCGGGTCGCAACTAATGAAAAACTGTTTTTT. This encodes CASSFRVATNEKLFF.

This chain uses TRBV30 with TRBJ2-7; 10 bases match TRBD1. Germline values: CDR1 GTSNPN, CDR2 SVGIG (reference sequence). The CDR3 loop spans 12 amino acids. V lost 8 bases, J lost 4 bases, and 5 bases stayed unmatched. CDR3: CAGDRGPYEQYF. As DNA, the CDR3 is TGTGCCGGGGACAGGGGCCCTTACGAGCAGTACTTC.

DNA of the CDR3: TGCGCCAGCAGCTTGGTATCCCAGGGATCGTTTGGAAACACCATATATTTT. Protein: CASSLVSQGSFGNTIYF. This chain joins TRBV5-1 and TRBJ1-3; a weak D match, TRBD1 (5 bases). CDR3 size: 17 residues. From germline, CDR1 is SGHRS and CDR2 YFSETQ. Between the trimmed V and J ends, which lost 0 bases and 3 bases, there was a span of 16 bases. Filled out from reference TRBV5-1 and TRBJ1-3, the complete variable domain reads KAGVTQTPRYLIKTRGQQVTLSCSPISGHRSVSWYQQTPGQGLQFLFEYFSETQRNKGNFPGRFSGRQFSNSRSEMNVSTLELGDSALYLCASSLVSQGSFGNTIYFGEGSWLTVV.

The chain employs TRBV5-1 and TRBJ1-5, with D perhaps matching TRBD1 (6 bases). The CDR3 totals 15 residues. Germline CDR1 SGHRS, CDR2 YFSETQ. The V end was cut by 0 bases, the J end by 2 bases, with 9 bases between. CDR3 in DNA: TGCGCCAGCAGCTTGGGGGGGGGCTGCAATCAGCCCCAGCATTTT. It yields the protein CASSLGGGCNQPQHF.

This chain joins TRBV28 and TRBJ2-5, with D perhaps matching TRBD2 (5 bases). Trimming cost V 9 bases and J 9 bases, with 17 bases left between them. This CDR3 spans 12 amino acids. Germline values: CDR1 MDHEN, CDR2 SYDVKM. As DNA, the CDR3 is TGTGCCAGTTCTGGCTCCACGGGGTCCCAGTACTTC. Its translation is CASSGSTGSQYF.

This clone came up once. CDR3 nucleotide sequence: TGTGCCAGCAGCTTAGGGGTGTTGGGGGGTGAAGATACGCAGTATTTT. Translating it yields CASSLGVLGGEDTQYF. The chain recombines TRBV11-3 with TRBJ2-3; tentatively, D is TRBD2 (6 bases). Trimming took off 1 base at V and 5 bases at J, with 16 bases between the two ends. The CDR3 totals 16 residues. The germline gives CDR1 SGHNT, CDR2 YENEEA.

The CDR3 is CASSFFREAFF. DNA of the CDR3: TGTGCCAGCAGCTTCTTTCGGGAAGCTTTCTTT. The chain recombines TRBV7-2 with TRBJ1-1; D unclear. V lost 3 bases, J lost 8 bases, and 7 bases lay in between. The V gene's germline CDR1 is SGHTA and CDR2 FQGNSA. The CDR3 covers 11 residues. Full variable domain (rest looked up from reference TRBV7-2 and TRBJ1-1): GAGVSQSPSNKVTEKGKDVELRCDPISGHTALYWYRQSLGQGLEFLIYFQGNSAPDKSGLPSDRFSAERTGGSVSTLTIQRTQQEDSAVYLCASSFFREAFFGQGTRLTVV.

J is TRBJ1-1 and V is TRBV7-6; D is unresolved. This CDR3 has 13 residues. The germline V gene encodes CDR1 SGHVS and CDR2 FNYEAQ. The V and J ends lost 2 bases and 4 bases respectively, with 8 bases between them. The CDR3 DNA follows: TGTGCCAGCAGCTTAATGGTGAGCACTGAAGCTTTCTTT. It encodes CASSLMVSTEAFF. Variable domain in full (rest from reference TRBV7-6 and TRBJ1-1): GAGVSQSPRYKVTKRGQDVALRCDPISGHVSLYWYRQALGQGPEFLTYFNYEAQQDKSGLPNDRFSAERPEGSISTLTIQRTEQRDSAMYRCASSLMVSTEAFFGQGTRLTVV.

This clone was observed a handful of times. The chain is built from TRBV18 and TRBJ2-3, with 8 bases aligning to TRBD1. Germline V gene data show CDR1 as KGHSH and CDR2 as LQKENI. The CDR3 is 18 amino acids. V was pared by 4 bases and J by 0 bases, with 12 bases of the junction left unmatched. The CDR3 protein is CASSLRLDRGPSTDTQYF. CDR3 nucleotide sequence: TGTGCCAGCTCACTCCGCCTCGACAGGGGTCCTAGCACAGATACGCAGTATTTT.

The genes are TRBV19 and TRBJ2-3; 11 nucleotides agree with TRBD2. J lost 4 bases, V lost 6 bases, and 6 bases had no gene match. The CDR3 is 15 amino acids. Looked up from germline, CDR1 is LNHDA and CDR2 is SQIVND (reference sequence). This chain's CDR3 is CASRGLAGGSDTQYF. The CDR3 bases are TGTGCCAGTAGAGGGCTAGCGGGAGGTTCAGATACGCAGTATTTT. Based on the CDR3 plus reference TRBV19 and TRBJ2-3, the full variable domain is DGGITQSPKYLFRKEGQNVTLSCEQNLNHDAMYWYRQDPGQGLRLIYYSQIVNDFQKGDIAEGYSVSREKKESFPLTVTSAQKNPTAFYLCASRGLAGGSDTQYFGPGTRLTVL.

This sequence joins TRBV7-8 and TRBJ1-1; TRBD1 matches at 9 bases. From germline, CDR1 is SGHVS and CDR2 FQNEAQ. Germline trimming cut 6 bases from V and 1 base from J; bases unmatched to any gene: 3. The CDR3 spans 14 residues. The CDR3 loop is CASRRQGGNTEAFF. CDR3 DNA: TGTGCCAGCAGACGACAGGGGGGGAACACTGAAGCTTTCTTT.

This chain joins TRBV25-1 and TRBJ2-3; D perhaps matches TRBD1 (6 bases). The CDR3 consists of 11 residues. Germline V gives CDR1 MGHDK, CDR2 SYGVNS. Deletions cut 8 bases from V and 3 bases from J, with 6 bases between. DNA of the CDR3: TGTGCCAGCGGACAGACAGATACGCAGTATTTT. Its translation: CASGQTDTQYF.

Concerning this clone: Its ends do not fully match the called genes, so a read error is possible. Other DNA sequences within the sample encode an identical CDR3. This sequence joins TRBV27 and TRBJ2-3; perhaps TRBD1 as D (6 bases). The CDR3 is 13 residues long. Germline V gene data show CDR1 as MNHEY and CDR2 as SMNVEV (reference sequence). CDR3 in amino acids: CASRPNRARGQYF. DNA of the CDR3: TGCGCCAGCAGACCCAACAGGGCCCGGGGGCAGTATTTT.

J is TRBJ1-4 and V is TRBV7-9, with 7 bases matching TRBD1. V was clipped by 8 bases and J by 4 bases; unmatched bases: 4. The CDR3 is 13 residues long. The germline CDR1 and CDR2 sequences are SEHNR and FQNEAQ (reference sequence). CDR3 protein: CASGTAFNEKLFF. In nucleotides, the CDR3 is TGTGCCAGCGGGACAGCGTTTAATGAAAAACTGTTTTTT.

The chain uses TRBV4-2 and TRBJ1-4; D is unclear. Trimming removed 0 bases from V and 5 bases from J, with 10 bases in between. The CDR3 length is 15 residues. Looked up from germline, CDR1 is LGHNA and CDR2 is YNFKEQ. This chain's CDR3 is CASSQEAAKNEKLFF. In nucleotides, the CDR3 is TGTGCCAGCAGCCAAGAAGCGGCAAAGAATGAAAAACTGTTTTTT.

This clone was seen more than once but under ten times. The junction does not match germline at one end; this may be a read error. The chain has TRBV5-1 and TRBJ2-1, with a possible D match to TRBD2 (6 bases). The germline gives CDR1 SGHRS, CDR2 YFSETQ. CDR3 size: 16 residues. DNA for the CDR3: TGCGCCACCAGCCCCCGGGGAGGCAGCTCCTACAATGAGCAGTTCTTC. Protein sequence: CATSPRGGSSYNEQFF.

The CDR3 bases are TGCAGCGTTCGGCAGGGCATCGACGAGCAGTACTTC. It yields the protein CSVRQGIDEQYF. This chain joins TRBV29-1 and TRBJ2-7; D is possibly TRBD1 (5 bases). The V gene lost 5 bases and the J gene lost 5 bases, with 13 bases spanning the gap. Germline V CDR1 and CDR2: SQVTM, ANQGSEA. The CDR3 contains 12 residues.

The chain has TRBV7-2 and TRBJ1-4; D is possibly TRBD1 (5 bases). V dropped 4 bases and J dropped 8 bases, with 14 bases sitting between them. Per germline, CDR1 SGHTA and CDR2 FQGNSA. CDR3 length equals 14 residues. Here the CDR3 reads CASSSRPRGEKLFF. The CDR3 DNA follows: TGTGCCAGCAGCTCCAGACCAAGGGGAGAAAAACTGTTTTTT.

J is TRBJ2-3 and V is TRBV6-5, with D possibly TRBD2 on 5 matching bases. Trimming took off 6 bases at V and 4 bases at J, with 14 bases between the two ends. CDR3 length equals 14 residues. Looked up from germline, CDR1 is MNHEY and CDR2 is SVGAGI. CDR3 coding DNA: TGTGCCAGCAGAGATCCATTCGGGGCAGATACGCAGTATTTT. Its translation: CASRDPFGADTQYF.

The chain is built from TRBV10-3 and TRBJ1-1; unclear D gene. In germline, CDR1 is ENHRY, CDR2 SYGVKD. The CDR3 is made up of 14 amino acids. V lost 6 bases to trimming and J lost 4 bases, with 15 bases between them. The CDR3 bases are TGTGCCATCAGGGAGGGCAGCGCCTCCACTGAAGCTTTCTTT. Its protein product is CAIREGSASTEAFF.

The chain is built from TRBV4-1 and TRBJ1-1, with D perhaps matching TRBD1 (6 bases). The CDR3 covers 16 residues. From germline, CDR1 is MGHRA and CDR2 YSYEKL. The V end lost 0 bases, the J end lost 0 bases, and 11 bases lay between the germline ends. The CDR3 DNA reads TGCGCCAGCAGCCAAGAGATGGGGGCGTTGAACACTGAAGCTTTCTTT. This translates into CASSQEMGALNTEAFF.

This chain uses TRBV28 with TRBJ2-7; 12 nucleotides line up with TRBD2. The CDR3 contains 15 residues. Germline CDR1 and CDR2: MDHEN and SYDVKM. J gave up 2 bases and V 3 bases, and 2 bases lay outside the gene matches. For the CDR3, the DNA is TGTGCCAGCAGTTTTCTAGCGGGAGGGACCTACGAGCAGTACTTC. Translating gives CASSFLAGGTYEQYF.

CDR3 sequence reads: CASSLGQLSSYEQYF. The CDR3, as DNA: TGTGCCAGCAGCTTAGGCCAACTGAGCTCCTACGAGCAGTACTTC. V and J are TRBV11-2 and TRBJ2-7; D unresolved. V shed 1 base and J shed 0 bases, with 10 bases lying between them. The CDR3 covers 15 residues. Looked up from germline, CDR1 is SGHAT and CDR2 is FQNNGV.

The CDR3, as DNA: TGTGCCAGCAGCGTCGGGACTAGCGGGATCGAGCAGTACTTC. This encodes CASSVGTSGIEQYF. V is TRBV6-7 and J is TRBJ2-7; 13 bases align to TRBD2. TRBV6-7 is an ORF for which the function is uncertain. Losses at the gene ends were 6 bases for V and 6 bases for J; bases not matched to a gene: 5. The CDR3 sequence is 14 residues long.

V gene TRBV4-2 combines with J gene TRBJ1-1; 7 positions match TRBD1. Germline loops: CDR1 LGHNA, CDR2 YNFKEQ. This CDR3 has 18 amino acids. J lost 4 bases, V lost 0 bases, and 14 bases had no gene match. The CDR3: CASSQDLTGAGIVTEAFF. The CDR3 region has the DNA TGTGCCAGCAGCCAAGATCTAACAGGGGCGGGGATTGTCACTGAAGCTTTCTTT.

This chain links TRBV5-6 with TRBJ1-5, with D possibly matching TRBD1 (5 bases). Trimming shortened V by 2 bases and J by 0 bases, and 21 bases separated the two germline ends. Per the germline V gene, CDR1 is SGHDT and CDR2 is YYEEEE. The CDR3 length is 19 residues. The CDR3 DNA reads as TGTGCCAGCAGCTTTAGGGGACTTATTTCGCCAGATAGCAATCAGCCCCAGCATTTT. Its protein product is CASSFRGLISPDSNQPQHF.

V usage is TRBV5-1 and J usage is TRBJ2-3; perhaps TRBD2 as D (5 bases). Trimming left V 4 bases short and J 2 bases short, with 11 bases between. The CDR3 is 14 amino acids. The germline gives CDR1 SGHRS, CDR2 YFSETQ. The CDR3 spells CASSPRATTDTQYF. The CDR3 region has the DNA TGCGCCAGCAGCCCGCGGGCGACCACAGATACGCAGTATTTT.

The chain carries TRBV6-5 and TRBJ2-5; 9 bases align to TRBD2. The J call is in doubt because the DNA end fits TRBJ2-7 better. The CDR3 contains 16 residues. Germline V gene lookup returns CDR1 MNHEY and CDR2 SVGAGI. The DNA of the CDR3 is TGTGCCAGCAGTTTCTACAAGGCGGGGGGGGCCTACGAGCAGTACTTC. This codes for CASSFYKAGGAYEQYF.

The chain is built from TRBV4-2 and TRBJ2-3, with 13 bases that match TRBD2. Trimming removed 3 bases from V and 6 bases from J; junction bases left unmatched: 12. Germline CDR1 is LGHNA and CDR2 is YNFKEQ. The CDR3 contains 18 residues. In DNA, the CDR3 is TGTGCCAGCAGCCAGACGATCGGACTAGCGGGAGTTGGGGATACGCAGTATTTT. Translating gives CASSQTIGLAGVGDTQYF.

This sequence joins TRBV18 and TRBJ2-6, with 7 bases matching TRBD1. Germline lookup yields CDR1 KGHSH and CDR2 LQKENI. The ends lost 3 bases at V and 2 bases at J; junction bases unmatched: 7. CDR3 length: 17 amino acids. CDR3 sequence: CASSPRQGTPGANVLTF. In nucleotides, the CDR3 is TGTGCCAGCTCACCTCGACAGGGAACGCCTGGGGCCAACGTCCTGACTTTC.